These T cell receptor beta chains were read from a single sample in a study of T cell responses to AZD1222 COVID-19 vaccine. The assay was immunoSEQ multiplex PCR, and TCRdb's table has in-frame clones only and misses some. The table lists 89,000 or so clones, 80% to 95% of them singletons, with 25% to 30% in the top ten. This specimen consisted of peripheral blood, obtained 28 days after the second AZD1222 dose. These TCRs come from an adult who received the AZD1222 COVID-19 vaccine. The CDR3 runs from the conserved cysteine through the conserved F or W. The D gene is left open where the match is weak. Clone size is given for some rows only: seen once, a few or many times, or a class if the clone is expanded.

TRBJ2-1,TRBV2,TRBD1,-,CASSTTGEGNNEQFF,TGTGCCAGCAGTACCACAGGGGAAGGGAACAATGAGCAGTTCTTC
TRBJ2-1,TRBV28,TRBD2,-,CASSHSGTSGSSYNEQFF,TGTGCCAGCAGTCATTCCGGGACTAGCGGGAGCTCCTACAATGAGCAGTTCTTC
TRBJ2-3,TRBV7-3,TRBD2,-,CASSLGTSGRGRDTQYF,TGTGCCAGCAGCTTAGGAACCAGCGGGAGAGGGAGGGATACGCAGTATTTT
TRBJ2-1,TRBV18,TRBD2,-,CASSPFPSGSKGVEQFF,TGTGCCAGCTCACCCTTTCCTAGCGGGAGTAAGGGGGTTGAGCAGTTCTTC
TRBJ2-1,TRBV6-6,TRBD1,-,CASSYSDRGLYNEQFF,TGTGCCAGCAGTTACTCCGACAGGGGGCTCTACAATGAGCAGTTCTTC
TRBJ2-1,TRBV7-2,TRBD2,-,CASSIGPGGDEQFF,TGTGCCAGCAGCATAGGTCCGGGGGGGGATGAGCAGTTCTTC
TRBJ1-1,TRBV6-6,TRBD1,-,CASSQTGGAAFF,TGTGCCAGCAGCCAGACAGGGGGAGCGGCTTTCTTT
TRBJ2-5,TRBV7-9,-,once,CASRAWTAFYF,TGTGCCAGCCGAGCCTGGACAGCGTTTTACTTC
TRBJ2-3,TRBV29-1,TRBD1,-,CSVGTGGLDTQYF,TGCAGCGTTGGGACAGGGGGATTAGATACGCAGTATTTT
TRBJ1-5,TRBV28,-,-,CASSNTGNHQPQHF,TGTGCCAGCAGCAATACAGGGAATCATCAGCCCCAGCATTTT
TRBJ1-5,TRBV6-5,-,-,CASSSLSNQPQHF,TGTGCCAGCAGTTCCCTTAGCAATCAGCCCCAGCATTTT
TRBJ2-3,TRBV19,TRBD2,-,CASSFVAGVPSADTQYF,TGTGCCAGTAGTTTCGTAGCGGGAGTGCCGTCAGCAGATACGCAGTATTTT
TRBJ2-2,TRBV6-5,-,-,CASRRGNTGELFF,TGTGCCAGCAGACGGGGGAACACCGGGGAGCTGTTTTTT
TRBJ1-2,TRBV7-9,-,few,CASSSAGGSGGYTF,TGTGCCAGCAGCTCCGCCGGGGGGTCGGGTGGCTACACCTTC
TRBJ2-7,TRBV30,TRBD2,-,CAWREGTSPYEQYF,TGTGCCTGGAGGGAGGGGACTAGCCCCTACGAGCAGTACTTC
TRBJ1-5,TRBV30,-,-,CAWSSQSNQPQHF,TGTGCCTGGAGTTCTCAGAGCAATCAGCCCCAGCATTTT
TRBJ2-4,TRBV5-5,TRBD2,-,CASKYWSSGTLRDIQYF,TGTGCCAGCAAATATTGGTCTAGCGGGACGCTAAGGGACATTCAGTACTTC
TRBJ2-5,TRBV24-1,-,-,CATSDPYQETQYF,TGTGCCACCAGTGATCCGTACCAAGAGACCCAGTACTTC
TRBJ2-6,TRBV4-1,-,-,CASSQVGAGANVLTF,TGCGCCAGCAGCCAAGTGGGGGCCGGGGCCAACGTCCTGACTTTC
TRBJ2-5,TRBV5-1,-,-,CASSRIPGEWETQYF,TGCGCCAGCAGCAGGATCCCCGGGGAATGGGAGACCCAGTACTTC
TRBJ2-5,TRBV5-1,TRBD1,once,CASSAMLLGGQGETQYF,TGCGCCAGCAGCGCGATGCTACTAGGGGGCCAGGGAGAGACCCAGTACTTC
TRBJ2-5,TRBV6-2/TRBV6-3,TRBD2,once,CASSYPKPGGQETQYF,TGTGCCAGCAGTTACCCTAAACCGGGGGGCCAAGAGACCCAGTACTTC
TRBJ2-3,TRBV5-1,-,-,CASSSTGDTQYF,TGCGCCAGCAGTTCGACAGGCGATACGCAGTATTTT
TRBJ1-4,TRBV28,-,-,CASSSPTTDTTNEKLFF,TGTGCCAGCAGTTCACCCACGACAGATACAACTAATGAAAAACTGTTTTTT
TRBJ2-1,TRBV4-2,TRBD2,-,CASSPGTSGMVLDEQFF,TGTGCCAGCAGCCCCGGGACTAGCGGGATGGTACTCGATGAGCAGTTCTTC
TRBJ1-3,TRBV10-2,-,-,CASHDSGNTIYF,TGCGCCAGCCATGACTCTGGAAACACCATATATTTT
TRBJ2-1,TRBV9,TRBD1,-,CASSRTGGNYNEQFF,TGTGCCAGCAGCCGTACAGGGGGCAACTACAATGAGCAGTTCTTC
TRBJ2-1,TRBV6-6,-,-,CASSYKETEQFF,TGTGCCAGCAGTTACAAGGAGACTGAGCAGTTCTTC
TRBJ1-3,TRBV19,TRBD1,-,CASSTPGQGRNTIYF,TGTGCCAGTAGTACCCCTGGACAGGGGAGAAACACCATATATTTT
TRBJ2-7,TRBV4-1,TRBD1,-,CASRTNRGPSSYEQYF,TGCGCCAGCAGGACAAACAGGGGCCCTAGCTCCTACGAGCAGTACTTC